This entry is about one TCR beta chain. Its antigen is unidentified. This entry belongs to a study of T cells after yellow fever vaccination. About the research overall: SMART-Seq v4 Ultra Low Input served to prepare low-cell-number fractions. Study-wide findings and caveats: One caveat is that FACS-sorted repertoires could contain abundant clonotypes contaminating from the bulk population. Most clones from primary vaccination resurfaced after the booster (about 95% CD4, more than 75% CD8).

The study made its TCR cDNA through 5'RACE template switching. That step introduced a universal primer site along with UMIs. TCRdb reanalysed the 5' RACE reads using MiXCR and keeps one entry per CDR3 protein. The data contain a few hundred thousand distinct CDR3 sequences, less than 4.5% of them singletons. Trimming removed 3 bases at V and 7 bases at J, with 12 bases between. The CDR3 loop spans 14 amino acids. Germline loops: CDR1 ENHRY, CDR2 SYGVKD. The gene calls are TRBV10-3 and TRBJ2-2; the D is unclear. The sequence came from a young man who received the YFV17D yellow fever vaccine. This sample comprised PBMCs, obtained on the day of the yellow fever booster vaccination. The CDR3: CAISESRSSGELFF. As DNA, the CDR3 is TGTGCCATCAGTGAATCCCGAAGTAGCGGGGAGCTGTTTTTT.